Only a few counts were recorded for the clone carrying this TCR beta chain. The TCR beta CDR3 regions underwent amplification using RNA transcripts as the source. Using the HTBI primer set, a first-round RT-PCR was run on the TCR CDR3. One entry per CDR3 protein, called by TCRdb with MiXCR from the multiplex PCR reads. This repertoire shows 500,000 or so distinct CDR3 sequences, around 16% found once; its top ten account for about 29%. The source of the sample is a study of T cells in Graves' hyperthyroidism and ophthalmopathy. J gave up 6 bases and V 1 base, and 10 bases lay outside the gene matches. Germline V lookup: CDR1 SEHNR, CDR2 FQNEAQ (reference sequence). This CDR3 spans 16 amino acids. Orbital computed tomography, thyroid ultrasound, serum thyroxine and TRAb, and clinical symptoms together informed the diagnoses.

This sequence joins TRBV7-9 and TRBJ2-7; 9 bases align to TRBD1. The receptor was derived from a woman in her twenties or thirties with Graves' ophthalmopathy. Sequencing was carried out using blood. The CDR3 DNA reads as TGTGCCAGCAGCTTAGAGTGGCGGACAGGGGTTGGCGAGCAGTACTTC. Its translation is CASSLEWRTGVGEQYF.